This TCR beta chain was sequenced during a study of early T cells in non-severe SARS-CoV-2 infection. Study context: Chains from this unsorted whole-blood bulk RNA could not be paired.

Molecules of cDNA were individually given unique molecular identifiers that were attached to them. TCRdb reprocessed the 5' RACE reads via MiXCR and lists one record per CDR3 protein. The table shows 50,000 to 70,000 distinct CDR3 sequences, with approximately 7.7% occurring only once. The germline CDR1 and CDR2 sequences are SGHTA and FQGNSA. The CDR3 has 16 amino acids. J lost 5 bases, V lost 4 bases, and 6 bases had no gene match. This clonotype was detected many times. This chain uses TRBV7-2 with TRBJ2-2; TRBD2 aligns across 11 bases. Sequenced: whole blood. The sequence was obtained from an adult who was a healthcare worker with PCR-confirmed SARS-CoV-2 infection or an uninfected control (not recorded which). The CDR3 region has the DNA TGTGCCAGCAGCTCGGGACTAGCGGAGGGGACCGGGGAGCTGTTTTTT. It is translated as CASSSGLAEGTGELFF.